These 23 T cell receptor beta chains were sequenced from one sample in a study of blood T cell repertoires in COVID-19. Assay used: immunoSEQ multiplex PCR; TCRdb lists only in-frame clones, some missing. The sample yields approximately 290,000 clones, approximately 84% seen once. The source material was peripheral blood. The receptors were sampled from a person between 70 and 80 years old with COVID-19, enrolled during active disease.

The chain couples TRBV6-1 to TRBJ2-5, with 7 bases aligning to TRBD1. Germline V gene data show CDR1 as MNHNS and CDR2 as SASEGT. This CDR3 is 17 amino acids long. Germline trimming cut 4 bases from V and 2 bases from J; bases unmatched to any gene: 13. The CDR3: CASSARQGRAGQETQYF. CDR3 in DNA: TGTGCCAGCAGTGCCAGACAGGGTAGGGCAGGACAAGAGACCCAGTACTTC.

The rearrangement links TRBV6-1 to TRBJ2-7; the match to TRBD2 covers 10 bases. V dropped 5 bases and J dropped 7; count of bases not matched to a gene: 11. Germline V lookup: CDR1 MNHNS, CDR2 SASEGT. The CDR3 covers 15 residues. This chain's CDR3 is CASSTKAGGAKEQYF. CDR3 bases: TGTGCCAGCAGTACCAAAGCGGGGGGGGCAAAAGAGCAGTACTTC.

This clone was counted a few times. The chain employs TRBV27 and TRBJ2-1; TRBD2 agrees at 7 bases. The CDR3 length is 13 residues. J gave up 8 bases and V 6 bases, and 7 bases lay outside the gene matches. Germline lookup yields CDR1 MNHEY and CDR2 SMNVEV (reference sequence). Here the CDR3 DNA reads TGTGCCAGCAGGAGGGAGGGCCCCTATGAGCAGTTCTTC. Its translation: CASRREGPYEQFF.

J is TRBJ1-3 and V is TRBV9; D unclear. In germline, CDR1 is SGDLS, CDR2 YYNGEE. This CDR3 contains 15 residues. V was shortened by 1 base and J by 0 bases, with 8 bases between the two germline ends. The CDR3 reads CASSVQAGSGNTIYF. CDR3 coding DNA: TGTGCCAGCAGCGTACAGGCTGGCTCTGGAAACACCATATATTTT.

V is TRBV4-1 and J is TRBJ2-7, with 8 positions matching TRBD2. Germline V CDR1 and CDR2: MGHRA, YSYEKL. V shed 1 base, J shed 6 bases, and the junction held 11 bases outside the gene matches. The CDR3 runs 16 residues. The CDR3 DNA reads TGCGCCAGCAGCCAAGTGGAGCGGGAGAGAGTCTCCGAGCAGTACTTC. Protein: CASSQVERERVSEQYF.

The chain is built from TRBV6-1 and TRBJ1-6, with 7 positions matching TRBD1. The V segment lost 3 bases and the J segment 7 bases; nucleotides outside the gene matches: 3. Germline V gives CDR1 MNHNS, CDR2 SASEGT. This CDR3 spans 14 amino acids. In DNA form, the CDR3 reads TGTGCCAGCAGTGATAACAGGGGAAATTCACCCCTCCACTTT. Protein: CASSDNRGNSPLHF.

The rearrangement links TRBV5-1 to TRBJ1-2, with 7 nucleotides matching TRBD1. V trimming: 4 bases; J trimming: 4 bases; junction bases outside the gene matches: 10. Germline CDR1 SGHRS, CDR2 YFSETQ. There are 15 residues in the CDR3. CDR3: CASSLDRARGYGYTF. For the CDR3, the DNA is TGCGCCAGCAGCCTAGACAGGGCGCGGGGCTATGGCTACACCTTC.

V and J are TRBV28 and TRBJ1-2; TRBD1 agrees at 8 bases. This CDR3 contains 15 residues. Germline V gives CDR1 MDHEN, CDR2 SYDVKM. V was clipped by 6 bases and J by 3 bases; unmatched bases: 9. CDR3 DNA: TGTGCCAGCAGGCCACCAGGGGGCGGACACTATGGCTACACCTTC. This gives the protein CASRPPGGGHYGYTF.

The chain joins TRBV27 to TRBJ2-2; D is uncertain. The germline V gene encodes CDR1 MNHEY and CDR2 SMNVEV (reference sequence). The germline V and J ends were trimmed by 6 bases and 2 bases, with 10 bases remaining between them. The CDR3 runs to 14 residues. The CDR3 region is CASRALQNTGELFF. CDR3 nucleotide sequence: TGTGCCAGCAGGGCCTTACAAAACACCGGGGAGCTGTTTTTT.

In this sample, this clone turned up once. V usage is TRBV28 and J usage is TRBJ1-5; TRBD1 matches 9 bases. Germline CDR1 is MDHEN and CDR2 is SYDVKM. The CDR3 covers 18 residues. V was pared by 6 bases and J by 2 bases, with 14 bases of the junction left unmatched. CDR3 sequence: CASSLRGQGVGGNQPQHF. The CDR3 DNA sequence: TGTGCCAGCAGCCTCCGGGGACAGGGAGTAGGAGGCAATCAGCCCCAGCATTTT.

The chain couples TRBV2 to TRBJ1-6, with 7 bases matching TRBD1. The germline gives CDR1 SNHLY, CDR2 FYNNEI. This CDR3 comprises 15 residues. J lost 6 bases, V lost 3 bases, and 5 bases had no gene match. CDR3 coding DNA: TGTGCCAGCAGTGATTTGACAGGGCGTAATTCACCCCTCCACTTT. It codes for CASSDLTGRNSPLHF.

In DNA form, the CDR3 reads TGCGCCAGCAGCCAAGTCCCGACAGGGCAAGAGACCCAGTACTTC. Protein sequence: CASSQVPTGQETQYF. The chain links TRBV4-1 to TRBJ2-5, with 7 bases identical to TRBD1. The V gene's germline CDR1 is MGHRA and CDR2 YSYEKL. Trimming took 1 base from V and 2 from J; bases not matched to a gene: 4. The CDR3 extends over 15 amino acids.

The chain uses TRBV16 and TRBJ1-5, with a possible D match to TRBD1 (5 bases). The length of the CDR3 is 16 residues. V shed 1 base and J shed 6 bases, with 16 bases lying between them. Germline V CDR1 and CDR2: KGHSY, FQNENV. The CDR3 spells CASSQLATGIGQPQHF. The CDR3 DNA sequence: TGTGCCAGCAGCCAATTAGCTACAGGAATTGGTCAGCCCCAGCATTTT.

This sequence joins TRBV27 and TRBJ2-5; 7 bases line up with TRBD1. This CDR3 is built from 14 residues. Trimming removed 6 bases from V and 5 bases from J; junction bases left unmatched: 9. Germline values: CDR1 MNHEY, CDR2 SMNVEV (reference sequence). This CDR3 reads CASREQGFGETQYF. The CDR3 DNA follows: TGTGCCAGCAGGGAACAGGGGTTCGGCGAGACCCAGTACTTC.

The gene calls are TRBV19 and TRBJ2-7; a weak D match, TRBD2 (6 bases). The V and J ends lost 0 bases and 2 bases respectively, with 11 bases between them. Germline V gene lookup returns CDR1 LNHDA and CDR2 SQIVND (reference sequence). The CDR3 has 15 amino acids. The CDR3 spells CASSIEAWGAYEQYF. CDR3 DNA sequence: TGTGCCAGTAGTATAGAGGCCTGGGGGGCCTACGAGCAGTACTTC.

V usage is TRBV9 and J usage is TRBJ2-7, with TRBD1 matching over 9 bases. In germline, CDR1 is SGDLS, CDR2 YYNGEE. After removal of 4 bases from V and 2 bases from J, the junction contained 4 bases not matched to a gene. This CDR3 spans 14 amino acids. The CDR3 nucleotides read TGTGCCAGCAGCACCCGGGACAGGGCCTACGAGCAGTACTTC. This sequence encodes CASSTRDRAYEQYF.

This clone was observed once. The chain couples TRBV19 to TRBJ1-5; no clear D. Germline V gene sequence: CDR1 LNHDA, CDR2 SQIVND (reference sequence). This CDR3 spans 16 amino acids. Deletions cut 0 bases from V and 0 bases from J, with 9 bases between. The CDR3 loop is CASSIDQIYSNQPQHF. CDR3 bases: TGTGCCAGTAGTATAGATCAGATTTATAGCAATCAGCCCCAGCATTTT.

The chain employs TRBV4-3 and TRBJ1-2; possible D gene TRBD1, 6 bases. The CDR3 has 12 amino acids. V shed 3 bases and J shed 8 bases, with 10 bases lying between them. CDR1 and CDR2 (germline): LGHNA, YSLEER. CDR3 loop: CASSQGTGGYTF. The DNA of the CDR3 is TGCGCCAGCAGCCAGGGAACAGGGGGCTACACCTTC.

The genes are TRBV5-1 and TRBJ2-1; TRBD2 matches at 9 bases. V dropped 0 bases and J dropped 5; count of bases not matched to a gene: 3. In germline, CDR1 is SGHRS, CDR2 YFSETQ. The CDR3 has 15 residues. CDR3 region: CASSLGGGENNEQFF. The CDR3 DNA follows: TGCGCCAGCAGCTTGGGCGGGGGGGAAAACAATGAGCAGTTCTTC. The full variable domain, its missing parts supplied by reference TRBV5-1 and TRBJ2-1, is KAGVTQTPRYLIKTRGQQVTLSCSPISGHRSVSWYQQTPGQGLQFLFEYFSETQRNKGNFPGRFSGRQFSNSRSEMNVSTLELGDSALYLCASSLGGGENNEQFFGPGTRLTVL.

The rearrangement links TRBV28 to TRBJ1-4; D gene ambiguous. The germline gives CDR1 MDHEN, CDR2 SYDVKM. The CDR3 length is 15 residues. The V end was cut by 5 bases, the J end by 8 bases, with 18 bases between. CDR3: CASSPHREDGEKLFF. The CDR3, as DNA: TGTGCCAGCAGTCCACACCGGGAGGACGGAGAAAAACTGTTTTTT.

V gene TRBV5-1 combines with J gene TRBJ1-6; 7 bases are a match to TRBD1. Germline CDR1 SGHRS, CDR2 YFSETQ. This CDR3 comprises 17 residues. V dropped 0 bases and J dropped 3; count of bases not matched to a gene: 6. CDR3 DNA: TGCGCCAGCAGCTTGGACAGGGGTGTAAACTATAATTCACCCCTCCACTTT. Residues: CASSLDRGVNYNSPLHF.

This clone showed up just a few times. This chain links TRBV6-5 with TRBJ1-5; 8 bases are shared with TRBD1. J was trimmed by 7 bases and V by 7 bases; bases with no gene match: 6. CDR3 length equals 13 residues. CDR1 is MNHEY, CDR2 SVGAGI, per germline. CDR3 amino acids: CASKQGAKQPQHF. DNA of the CDR3: TGTGCCAGCAAGCAGGGGGCTAAACAGCCCCAGCATTTT.

The V call is TRBV3-1 (or the pseudogene TRBV3-2), the J call TRBJ2-3; D perhaps matches TRBD2 (5 bases). Germline-derived CDR1 and CDR2 are LGHDT and YNNKEL (reference sequence). The V end was cut by 4 bases, the J end by 1 base, with 9 bases between. CDR3 length equals 14 residues. This chain's CDR3 is CASSPDYGTDTQYF. CDR3 DNA sequence: TGTGCCAGCAGCCCAGACTATGGCACAGATACGCAGTATTTT.